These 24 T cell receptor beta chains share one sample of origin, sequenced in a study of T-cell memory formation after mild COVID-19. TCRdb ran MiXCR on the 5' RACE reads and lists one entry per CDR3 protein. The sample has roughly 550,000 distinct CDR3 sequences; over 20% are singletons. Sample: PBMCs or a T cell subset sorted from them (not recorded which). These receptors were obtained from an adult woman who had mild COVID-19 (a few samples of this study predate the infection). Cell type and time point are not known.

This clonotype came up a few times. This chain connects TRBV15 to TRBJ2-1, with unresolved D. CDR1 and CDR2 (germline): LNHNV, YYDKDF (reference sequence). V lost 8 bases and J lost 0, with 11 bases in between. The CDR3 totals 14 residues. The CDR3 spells CATSDGLSYNEQFF. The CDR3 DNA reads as TGTGCCACCTCCGACGGCCTCTCCTACAATGAGCAGTTCTTC. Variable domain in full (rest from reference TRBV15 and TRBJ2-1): DAMVIQNPRYQVTQFGKPVTLSCSQTLNHNVMYWYQQKSSQAPKLLFHYYDKDFNNEADTPDNFQSRRPNTSFCFLDIRSPGLGDTAMYLCATSDGLSYNEQFFGPGTRLTVL.

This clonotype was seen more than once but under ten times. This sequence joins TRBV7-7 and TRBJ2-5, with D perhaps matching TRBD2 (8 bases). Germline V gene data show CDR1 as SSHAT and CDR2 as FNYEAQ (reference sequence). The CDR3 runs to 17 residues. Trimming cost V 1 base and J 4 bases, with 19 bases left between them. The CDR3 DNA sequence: TGTGCCAGCAGCTTAGTTCGGGAGGGGGCGCTTGGAGAGACCCAGTACTTC. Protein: CASSLVREGALGETQYF.

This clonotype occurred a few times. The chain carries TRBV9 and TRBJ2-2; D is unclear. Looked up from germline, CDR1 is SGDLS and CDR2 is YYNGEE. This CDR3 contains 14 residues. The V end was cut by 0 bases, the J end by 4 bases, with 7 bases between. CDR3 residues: CASSVGGSTGELFF. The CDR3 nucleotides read TGTGCCAGCAGCGTAGGAGGTAGCACCGGGGAGCTGTTTTTT. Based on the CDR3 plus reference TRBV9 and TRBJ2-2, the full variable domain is DSGVTQTPKHLITATGQRVTLRCSPRSGDLSVYWYQQSLDQGLQFLIQYYNGEERAKGNILERFSAQQFPDLHSELNLSSLELGDSALYFCASSVGGSTGELFFGEGSRLTVL.

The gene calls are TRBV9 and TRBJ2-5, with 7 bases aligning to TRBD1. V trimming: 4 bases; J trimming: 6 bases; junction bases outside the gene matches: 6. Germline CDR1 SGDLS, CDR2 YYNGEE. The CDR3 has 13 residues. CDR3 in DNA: TGTGCCAGCAGCTACGGGACAGCCAAGACCCAGTACTTC. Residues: CASSYGTAKTQYF.

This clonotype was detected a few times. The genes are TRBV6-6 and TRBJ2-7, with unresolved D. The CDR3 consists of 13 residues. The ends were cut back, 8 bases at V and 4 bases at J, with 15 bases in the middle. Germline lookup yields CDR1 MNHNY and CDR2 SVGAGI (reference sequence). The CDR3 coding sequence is TGTGCCAGCTCTACATTGGCCCCTTACGAGCAGTACTTC. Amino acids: CASSTLAPYEQYF.

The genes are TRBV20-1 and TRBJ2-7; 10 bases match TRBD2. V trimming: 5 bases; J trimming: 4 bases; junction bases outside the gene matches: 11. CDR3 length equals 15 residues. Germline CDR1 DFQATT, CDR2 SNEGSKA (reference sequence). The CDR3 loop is CSALPTTSGAYEQYF. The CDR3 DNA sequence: TGCAGTGCTCTCCCGACTACTAGCGGGGCTTACGAGCAGTACTTC.

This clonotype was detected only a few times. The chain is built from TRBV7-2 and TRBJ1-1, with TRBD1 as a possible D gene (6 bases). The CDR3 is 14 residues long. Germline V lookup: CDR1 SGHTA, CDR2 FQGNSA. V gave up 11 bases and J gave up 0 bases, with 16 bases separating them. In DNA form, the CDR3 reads TGTGCCTCATTAGGTGGGGGGCTGAACACTGAAGCTTTCTTT. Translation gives CASLGGGLNTEAFF.

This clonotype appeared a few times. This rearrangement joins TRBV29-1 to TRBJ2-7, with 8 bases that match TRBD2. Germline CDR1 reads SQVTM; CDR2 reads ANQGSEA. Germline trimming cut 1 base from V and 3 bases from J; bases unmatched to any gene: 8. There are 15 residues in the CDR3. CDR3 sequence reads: CSVEVDSGASYEQYF. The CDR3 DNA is TGCAGCGTTGAAGTGGATAGCGGGGCGAGCTACGAGCAGTACTTC.

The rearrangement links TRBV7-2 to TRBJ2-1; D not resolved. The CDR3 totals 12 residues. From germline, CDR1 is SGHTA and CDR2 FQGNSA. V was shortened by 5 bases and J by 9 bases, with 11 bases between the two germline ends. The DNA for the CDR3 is TGTGCCAGCAGCCCCCTAATGGGTGAGCAGTTCTTC. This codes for CASSPLMGEQFF.

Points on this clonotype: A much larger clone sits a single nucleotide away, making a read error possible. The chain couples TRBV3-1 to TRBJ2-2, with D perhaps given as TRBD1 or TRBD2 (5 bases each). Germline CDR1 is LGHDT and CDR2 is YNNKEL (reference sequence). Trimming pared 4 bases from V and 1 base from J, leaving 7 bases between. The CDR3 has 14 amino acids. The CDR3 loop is CASSRDQNTGELFF. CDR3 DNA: TGTGCCAGCAGCCGGGACCAGAACACCGGGGAGCTGTTTTTT.

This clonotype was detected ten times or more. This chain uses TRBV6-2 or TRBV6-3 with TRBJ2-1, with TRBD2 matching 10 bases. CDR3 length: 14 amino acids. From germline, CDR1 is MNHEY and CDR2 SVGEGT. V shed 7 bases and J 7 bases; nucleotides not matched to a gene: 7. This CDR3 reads CASMGSGRRNEQFF. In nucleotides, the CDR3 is TGTGCCAGCATGGGTAGCGGGAGGAGGAATGAGCAGTTCTTC.

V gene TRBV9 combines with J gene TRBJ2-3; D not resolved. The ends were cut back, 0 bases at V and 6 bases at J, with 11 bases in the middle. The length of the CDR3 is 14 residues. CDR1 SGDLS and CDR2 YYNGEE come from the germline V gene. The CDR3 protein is CASSVANKVDTQYF. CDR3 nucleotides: TGTGCCAGCAGCGTAGCTAATAAGGTGGATACGCAGTATTTT.

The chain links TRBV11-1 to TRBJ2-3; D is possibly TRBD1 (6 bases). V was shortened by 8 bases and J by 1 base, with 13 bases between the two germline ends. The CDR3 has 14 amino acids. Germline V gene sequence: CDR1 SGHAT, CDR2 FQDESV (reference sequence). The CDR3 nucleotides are TGTGCCAGCGGACCAGGGGTCCGCACAGATACGCAGTATTTT. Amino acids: CASGPGVRTDTQYF.

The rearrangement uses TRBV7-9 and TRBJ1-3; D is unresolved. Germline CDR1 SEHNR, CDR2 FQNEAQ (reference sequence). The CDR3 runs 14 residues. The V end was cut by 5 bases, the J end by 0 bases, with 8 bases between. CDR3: CASSLVNSGNTIYF. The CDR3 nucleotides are TGTGCCAGCAGCCTGGTCAACTCTGGAAACACCATATATTTT.

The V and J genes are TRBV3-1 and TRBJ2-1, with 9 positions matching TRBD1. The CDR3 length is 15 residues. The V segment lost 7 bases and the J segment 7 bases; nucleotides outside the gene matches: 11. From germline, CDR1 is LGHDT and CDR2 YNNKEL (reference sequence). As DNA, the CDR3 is TGTGCCAGCATGCGGGACAGGGCGACTGGGAATGAGCAGTTCTTC. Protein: CASMRDRATGNEQFF.

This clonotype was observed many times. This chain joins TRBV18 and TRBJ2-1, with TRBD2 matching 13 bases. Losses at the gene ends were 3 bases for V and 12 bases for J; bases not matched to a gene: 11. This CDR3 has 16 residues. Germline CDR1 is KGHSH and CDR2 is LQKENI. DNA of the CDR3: TGTGCCAGCTCACCGACTCAACTAGCGGGGGGGAGTGTGCAGTTCTTC. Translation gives CASSPTQLAGGSVQFF.

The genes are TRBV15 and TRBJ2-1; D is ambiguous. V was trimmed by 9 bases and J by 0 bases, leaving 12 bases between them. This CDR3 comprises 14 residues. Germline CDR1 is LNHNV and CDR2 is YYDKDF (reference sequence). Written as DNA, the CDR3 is TGTGCCACACGGTCTTCTAGCTCCTACAATGAGCAGTTCTTC. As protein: CATRSSSSYNEQFF.

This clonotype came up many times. Written as DNA, the CDR3 is TGTGCCAGCAGTGTAGCCGGGACGGTCGCAGATACGCAGTATTTT. It translates to CASSVAGTVADTQYF. The chain is built from TRBV2 and TRBJ2-3; D is perhaps TRBD1 or TRBD2 (5 bases each). CDR3 length equals 15 residues. With 4 bases removed from V and 4 bases from J, the gap between germline ends came to 15 bases. CDR1 is SNHLY, CDR2 FYNNEI, per germline.

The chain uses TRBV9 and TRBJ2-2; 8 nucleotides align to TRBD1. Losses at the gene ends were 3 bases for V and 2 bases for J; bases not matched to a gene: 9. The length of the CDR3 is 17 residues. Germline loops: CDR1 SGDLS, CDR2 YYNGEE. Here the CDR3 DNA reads TGTGCCAGCAGCGCTCCACGACAGGGGATTAACACCGGGGAGCTGTTTTTT. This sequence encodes CASSAPRQGINTGELFF.

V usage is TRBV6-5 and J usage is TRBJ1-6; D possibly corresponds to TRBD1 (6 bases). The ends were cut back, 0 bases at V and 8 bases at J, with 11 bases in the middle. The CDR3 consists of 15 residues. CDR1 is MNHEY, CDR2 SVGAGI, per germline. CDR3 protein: CASSYSGQGYSPLHF. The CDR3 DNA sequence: TGTGCCAGCAGTTACTCCGGGCAGGGGTATTCACCCCTCCACTTT.

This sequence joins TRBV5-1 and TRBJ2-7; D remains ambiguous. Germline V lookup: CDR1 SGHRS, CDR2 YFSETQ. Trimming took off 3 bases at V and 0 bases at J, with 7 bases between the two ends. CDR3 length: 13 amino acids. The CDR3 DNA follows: TGCGCCAGCAGCTCGGACCTCTCCTACGAGCAGTACTTC. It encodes CASSSDLSYEQYF. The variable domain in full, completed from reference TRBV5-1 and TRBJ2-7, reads KAGVTQTPRYLIKTRGQQVTLSCSPISGHRSVSWYQQTPGQGLQFLFEYFSETQRNKGNFPGRFSGRQFSNSRSEMNVSTLELGDSALYLCASSSDLSYEQYFGPGTRLTVT.

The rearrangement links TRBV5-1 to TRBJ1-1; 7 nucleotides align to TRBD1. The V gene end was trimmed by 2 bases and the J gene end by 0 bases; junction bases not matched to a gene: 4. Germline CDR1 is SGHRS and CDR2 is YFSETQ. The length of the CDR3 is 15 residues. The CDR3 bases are TGCGCCAGCAGCTTAACAGGGGAGATGAACACTGAAGCTTTCTTT. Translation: CASSLTGEMNTEAFF.

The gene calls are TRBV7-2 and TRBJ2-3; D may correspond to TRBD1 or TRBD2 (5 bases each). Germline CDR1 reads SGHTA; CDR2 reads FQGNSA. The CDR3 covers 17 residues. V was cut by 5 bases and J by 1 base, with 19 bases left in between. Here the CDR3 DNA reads TGTGCCAGCAGCCCCCCCGGGCGGGTGGGGGGCACAGATACGCAGTATTTT. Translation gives CASSPPGRVGGTDTQYF.

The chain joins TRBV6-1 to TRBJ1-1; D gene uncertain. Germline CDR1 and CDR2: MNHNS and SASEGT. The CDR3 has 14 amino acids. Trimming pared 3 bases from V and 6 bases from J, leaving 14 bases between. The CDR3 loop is CASSDKVEVPEAFF. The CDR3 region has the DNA TGTGCCAGCAGTGATAAGGTGGAGGTCCCTGAAGCTTTCTTT.